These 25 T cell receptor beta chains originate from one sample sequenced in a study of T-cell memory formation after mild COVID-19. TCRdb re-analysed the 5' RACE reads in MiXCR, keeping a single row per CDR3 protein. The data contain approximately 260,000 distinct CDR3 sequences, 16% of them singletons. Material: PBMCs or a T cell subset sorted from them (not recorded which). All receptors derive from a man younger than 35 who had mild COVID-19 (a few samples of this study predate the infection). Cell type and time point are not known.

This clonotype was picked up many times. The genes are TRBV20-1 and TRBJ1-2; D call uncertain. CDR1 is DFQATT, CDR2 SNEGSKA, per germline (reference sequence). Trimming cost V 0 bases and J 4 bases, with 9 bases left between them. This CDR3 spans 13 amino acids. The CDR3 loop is CSARERVVYGYTF. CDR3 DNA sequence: TGCAGTGCTAGAGAGCGGGTCGTCTATGGCTACACCTTC.

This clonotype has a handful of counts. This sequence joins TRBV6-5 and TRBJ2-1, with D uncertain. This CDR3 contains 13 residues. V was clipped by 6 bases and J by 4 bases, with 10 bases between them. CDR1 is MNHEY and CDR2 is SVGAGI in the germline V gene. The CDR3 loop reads CASSPPGYNEQFF. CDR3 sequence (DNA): TGTGCCAGCAGCCCCCCCGGATACAATGAGCAGTTCTTC.

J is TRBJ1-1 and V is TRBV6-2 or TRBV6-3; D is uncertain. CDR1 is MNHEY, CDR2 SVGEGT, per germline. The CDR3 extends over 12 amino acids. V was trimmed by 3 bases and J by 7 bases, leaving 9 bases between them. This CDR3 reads CASSYTVGEAFF. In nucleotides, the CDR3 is TGTGCCAGCAGTTATACGGTCGGTGAAGCTTTCTTT.

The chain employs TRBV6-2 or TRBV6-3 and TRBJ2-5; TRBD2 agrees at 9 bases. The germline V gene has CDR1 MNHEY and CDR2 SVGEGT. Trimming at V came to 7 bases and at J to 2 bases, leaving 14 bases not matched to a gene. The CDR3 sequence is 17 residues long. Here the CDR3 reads CASTLPPQRGVQETQYF. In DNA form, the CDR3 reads TGTGCCAGCACCCTCCCGCCCCAGCGGGGGGTACAAGAGACCCAGTACTTC.

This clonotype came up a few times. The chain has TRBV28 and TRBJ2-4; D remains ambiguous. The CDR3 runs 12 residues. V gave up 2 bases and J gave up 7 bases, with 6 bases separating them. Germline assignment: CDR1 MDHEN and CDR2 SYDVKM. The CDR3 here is CASSLPWNIQYF. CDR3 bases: TGTGCCAGCAGTTTACCCTGGAACATTCAGTACTTC.

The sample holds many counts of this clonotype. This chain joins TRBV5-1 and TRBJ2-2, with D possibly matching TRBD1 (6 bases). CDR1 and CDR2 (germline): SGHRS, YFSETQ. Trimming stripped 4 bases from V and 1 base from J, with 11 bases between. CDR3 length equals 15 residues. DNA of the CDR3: TGCGCCAGCAGCGTACAGGGATGGAACACCGGGGAGCTGTTTTTT. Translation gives CASSVQGWNTGELFF.

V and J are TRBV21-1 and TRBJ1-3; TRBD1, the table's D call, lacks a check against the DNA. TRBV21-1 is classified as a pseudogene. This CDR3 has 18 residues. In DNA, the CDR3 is TGTGCCAGCAGCAAAGCGCGACAGGGGCGAGGCTCTGGAAACACCATATATTTT. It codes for CASSKARQGRGSGNTIYF.

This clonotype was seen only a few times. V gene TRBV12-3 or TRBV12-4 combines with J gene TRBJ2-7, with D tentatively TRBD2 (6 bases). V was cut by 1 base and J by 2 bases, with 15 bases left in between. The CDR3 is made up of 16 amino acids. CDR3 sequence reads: CASSLGLALGPYEQYF. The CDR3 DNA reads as TGTGCCAGCAGTTTAGGGCTAGCGCTAGGGCCCTACGAGCAGTACTTC.

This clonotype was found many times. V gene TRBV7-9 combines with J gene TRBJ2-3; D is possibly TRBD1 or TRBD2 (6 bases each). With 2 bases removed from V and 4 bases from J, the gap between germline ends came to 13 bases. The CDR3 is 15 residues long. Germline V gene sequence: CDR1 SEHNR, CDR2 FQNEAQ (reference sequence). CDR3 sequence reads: CASSLLGGNADTQYF. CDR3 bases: TGTGCCAGCAGCTTATTAGGGGGGAACGCAGATACGCAGTATTTT.

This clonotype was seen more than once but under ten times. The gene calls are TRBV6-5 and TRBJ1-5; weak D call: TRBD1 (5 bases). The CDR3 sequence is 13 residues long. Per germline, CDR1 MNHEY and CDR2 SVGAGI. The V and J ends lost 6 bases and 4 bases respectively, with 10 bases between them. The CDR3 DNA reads TGTGCCAGCAGAACGGGGGGTAATCAGCCCCAGCATTTT. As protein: CASRTGGNQPQHF.

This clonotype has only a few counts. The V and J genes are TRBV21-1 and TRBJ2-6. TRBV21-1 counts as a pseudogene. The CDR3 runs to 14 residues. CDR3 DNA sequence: TGTGCCAGCAGCACCCCCTCTGGGGCCAACGTCCTGACTTTC. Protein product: CASSTPSGANVLTF.

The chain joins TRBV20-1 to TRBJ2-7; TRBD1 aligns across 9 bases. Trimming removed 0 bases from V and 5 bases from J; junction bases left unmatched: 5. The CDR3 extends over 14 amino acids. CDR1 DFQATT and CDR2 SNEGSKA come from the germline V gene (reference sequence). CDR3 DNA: TGCAGTGCTAGAGATTTCACAGGGGGCGACGAGCAGTACTTC. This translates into CSARDFTGGDEQYF.

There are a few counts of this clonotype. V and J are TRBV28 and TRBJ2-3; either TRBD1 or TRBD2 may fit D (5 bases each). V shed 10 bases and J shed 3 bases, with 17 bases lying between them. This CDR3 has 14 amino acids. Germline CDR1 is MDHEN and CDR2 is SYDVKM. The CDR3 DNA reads TGTGCCACCTCCGGGACCCAGGGTACAGATACGCAGTATTTT. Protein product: CATSGTQGTDTQYF.

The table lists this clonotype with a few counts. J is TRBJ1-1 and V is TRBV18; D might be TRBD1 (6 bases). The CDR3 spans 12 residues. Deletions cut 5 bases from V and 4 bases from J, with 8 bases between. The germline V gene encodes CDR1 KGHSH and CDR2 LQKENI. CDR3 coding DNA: TGTGCCAGCTCAACGGACAGCACTGAAGCTTTCTTT. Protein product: CASSTDSTEAFF.

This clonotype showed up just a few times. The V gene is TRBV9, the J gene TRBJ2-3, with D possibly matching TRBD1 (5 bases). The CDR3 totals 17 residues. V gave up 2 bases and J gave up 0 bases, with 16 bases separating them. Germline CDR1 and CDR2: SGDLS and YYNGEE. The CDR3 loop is CASSVMATGASTDTQYF. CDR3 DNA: TGTGCCAGCAGCGTTATGGCCACAGGTGCTAGCACAGATACGCAGTATTTT.

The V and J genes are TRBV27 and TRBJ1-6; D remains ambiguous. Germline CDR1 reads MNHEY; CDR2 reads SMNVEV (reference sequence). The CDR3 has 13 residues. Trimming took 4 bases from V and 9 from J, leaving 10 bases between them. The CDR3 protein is CASSYEVRSPLHF. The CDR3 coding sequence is TGTGCCAGCAGTTACGAGGTTCGTTCACCCCTCCACTTT.

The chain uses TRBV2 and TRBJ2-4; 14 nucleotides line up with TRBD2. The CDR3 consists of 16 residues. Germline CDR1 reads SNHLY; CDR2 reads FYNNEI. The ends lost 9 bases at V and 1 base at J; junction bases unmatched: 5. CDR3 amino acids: CASTTSGGAAKNIQYF. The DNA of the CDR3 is TGTGCCAGTACGACTAGCGGGGGGGCGGCCAAAAACATTCAGTACTTC.

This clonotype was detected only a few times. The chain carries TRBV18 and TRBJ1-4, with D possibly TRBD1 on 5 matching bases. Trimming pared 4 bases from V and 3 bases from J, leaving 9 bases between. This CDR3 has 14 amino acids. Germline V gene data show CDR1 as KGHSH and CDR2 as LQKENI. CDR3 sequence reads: CASSLSGANEKLFF. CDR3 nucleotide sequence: TGTGCCAGCTCACTTTCGGGGGCTAATGAAAAACTGTTTTTT.

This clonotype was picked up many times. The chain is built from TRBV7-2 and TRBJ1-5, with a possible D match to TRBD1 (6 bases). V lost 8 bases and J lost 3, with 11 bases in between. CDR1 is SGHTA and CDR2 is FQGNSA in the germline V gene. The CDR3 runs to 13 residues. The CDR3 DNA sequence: TGTGCCAGCCGGGGGCAACTCAATCAGCCCCAGCATTTT. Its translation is CASRGQLNQPQHF.

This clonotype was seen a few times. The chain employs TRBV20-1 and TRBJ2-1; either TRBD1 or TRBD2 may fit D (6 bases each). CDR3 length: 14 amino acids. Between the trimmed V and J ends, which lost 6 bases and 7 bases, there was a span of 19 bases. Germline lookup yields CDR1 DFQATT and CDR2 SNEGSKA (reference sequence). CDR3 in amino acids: CSAPRRGALNEQFF. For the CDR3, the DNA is TGCAGTGCCCCGAGGAGGGGGGCCTTGAATGAGCAGTTCTTC.

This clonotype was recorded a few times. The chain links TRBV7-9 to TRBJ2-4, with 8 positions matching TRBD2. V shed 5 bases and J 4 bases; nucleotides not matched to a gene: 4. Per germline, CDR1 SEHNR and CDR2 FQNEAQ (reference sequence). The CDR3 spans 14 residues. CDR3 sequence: CASSTTSEKNIQYF. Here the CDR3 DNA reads TGTGCCAGCAGCACGACTAGCGAGAAAAACATTCAGTACTTC.

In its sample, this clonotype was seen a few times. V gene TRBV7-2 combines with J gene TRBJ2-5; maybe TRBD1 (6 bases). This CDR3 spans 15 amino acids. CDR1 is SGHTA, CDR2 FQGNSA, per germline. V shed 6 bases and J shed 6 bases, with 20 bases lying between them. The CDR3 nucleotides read TGTGCCAGCAGTCCAGAGGTCCTCAGGGGAAAGACCCAGTACTTC. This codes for CASSPEVLRGKTQYF.

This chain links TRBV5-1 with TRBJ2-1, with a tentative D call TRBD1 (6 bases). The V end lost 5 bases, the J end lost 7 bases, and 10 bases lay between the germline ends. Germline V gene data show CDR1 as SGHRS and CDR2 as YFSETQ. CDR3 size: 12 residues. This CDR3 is CASRQGMNEQFF. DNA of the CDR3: TGCGCCAGCAGACAGGGTATGAATGAGCAGTTCTTC.

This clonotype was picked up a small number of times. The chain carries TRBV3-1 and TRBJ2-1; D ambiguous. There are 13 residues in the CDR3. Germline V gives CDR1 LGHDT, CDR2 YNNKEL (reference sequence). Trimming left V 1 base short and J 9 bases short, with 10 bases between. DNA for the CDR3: TGTGCCAGCAGCCAAGGGGAATACGGTGAGCAGTTCTTC. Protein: CASSQGEYGEQFF.

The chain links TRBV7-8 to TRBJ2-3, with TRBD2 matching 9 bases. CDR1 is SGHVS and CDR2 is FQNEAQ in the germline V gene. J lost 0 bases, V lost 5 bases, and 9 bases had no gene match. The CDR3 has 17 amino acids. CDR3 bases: TGTGCCAGCAGCGAAAGGACTAGCGCTTTTAGCACAGATACGCAGTATTTT. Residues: CASSERTSAFSTDTQYF.